Below, 9 T cell receptor beta chains from the same sample are listed, as sequenced in a study of cytomegalovirus exposure and HLA in healthy donors. PCR used 60 Vbeta primers and 13 Jbeta primers. The data were produced by immunoSEQ multiplex PCR, yet TCRdb's version contains in-frame clones alone and is incomplete. The sample yields 140,000 to 150,000 clones, roughly four fifths seen once. The sequenced sample consisted of PBMCs. The receptors here all came from a man aged 25 to 40 in good health and CMV-seronegative.

The chain recombines TRBV29-1 with TRBJ1-1; D is undetermined. This CDR3 spans 11 amino acids. V was shortened by 7 bases and J by 1 base, with 7 bases between the two germline ends. Germline-derived CDR1 and CDR2 are SQVTM and ANQGSEA. The CDR3 sequence is CSARENTEAFF. DNA for the CDR3: TGCAGCGCGCGAGAGAACACTGAAGCTTTCTTT. Variable domain in full (rest from reference TRBV29-1 and TRBJ1-1): SAVISQKPSRDICQRGTSLTIQCQVDSQVTMMFWYRQQPGQSLTLIATANQGSEATYESGFVIDKFPISRPNLTFSTLTVSNMSPEDSSIYLCSARENTEAFFGQGTRLTVV.

This rearrangement joins TRBV20-1 to TRBJ1-1, with unresolved D. Trimming took off 6 bases at V and 11 bases at J, with 16 bases between the two ends. The V gene's germline CDR1 is DFQATT and CDR2 SNEGSKA (reference sequence). This CDR3 comprises 11 residues. As DNA, the CDR3 is TGCAGTGCCCCGATGGGGAGGTGGGCTTTCTTT. Residues: CSAPMGRWAFF.

This clone was seen more than once but under ten times. This chain uses TRBV11-2 with TRBJ2-3; 12 nucleotides line up with TRBD2. Germline V gives CDR1 SGHAT, CDR2 FQNNGV. V was clipped by 9 bases and J by 6 bases; unmatched bases: 7. The CDR3 covers 14 residues. CDR3 protein: CARSTSGRVDTQYF. The CDR3 nucleotides read TGTGCCAGATCGACTAGCGGGAGAGTTGATACGCAGTATTTT.

J is TRBJ1-3 and V is TRBV6-5; unclear D gene. Germline lookup yields CDR1 MNHEY and CDR2 SVGAGI. V was pared by 0 bases and J by 0 bases, with 9 bases between. The CDR3 is 16 residues long. In DNA, the CDR3 is TGTGCCAGCAGTTACTCGAGGCCGCTCTCTGGAAACACCATATATTTT. Protein product: CASSYSRPLSGNTIYF.

The gene calls are TRBV10-2 and TRBJ2-7; the match to TRBD1 covers 7 bases. The CDR3 is made up of 13 amino acids. The trim removed 8 bases at V and 1 base at J, leaving 5 bases unmatched. CDR1 is WSHSY, CDR2 SAAADI, per germline. CDR3 in amino acids: CASRPGQSYEQYF. CDR3 DNA sequence: TGCGCCAGCCGCCCGGGACAGTCCTACGAGCAGTACTTC.

The CDR3 loop reads CASSLGLRGIDEKLFF. CDR3 nucleotides: TGTGCCAGCAGCTTAGGACTCAGGGGGATTGACGAAAAACTGTTTTTT. This rearrangement joins TRBV7-9 to TRBJ1-4; TRBD1 agrees at 7 bases. V trimming: 1 base; J trimming: 8 bases; junction bases outside the gene matches: 10. The CDR3 has 16 amino acids. The germline gives CDR1 SEHNR, CDR2 FQNEAQ (reference sequence). The variable domain in full, with the rest retrieved from reference TRBV7-9 and TRBJ1-4, is DTGVSQNPRHKITKRGQNVTFRCDPISEHNRLYWYRQTLGQGPEFLTYFQNEAQLEKSRLLSDRFSAERPKGSFSTLEIQRTEQGDSAMYLCASSLGLRGIDEKLFFGSGTQLSVL.

V and J are TRBV9 and TRBJ1-4; 7 nucleotides align to TRBD1. Germline-derived CDR1 and CDR2 are SGDLS and YYNGEE. This CDR3 contains 15 residues. Trimming cost V 0 bases and J 7 bases; bases outside gene matches: 6. DNA of the CDR3: TGTGCCAGCAGCGTAGGAGACAGGGTGGCTGAAAAACTGTTTTTT. The encoded protein is CASSVGDRVAEKLFF.

The chain recombines TRBV10-3 with TRBJ1-1; D possibly corresponds to TRBD1 (5 bases). The CDR3 sequence is 13 residues long. Trimming removed 6 bases at V and 0 bases at J, with 8 bases between. Germline V CDR1 and CDR2: ENHRY, SYGVKD. CDR3 nucleotides: TGTGCCATCAGAAACAGGTTGAACACTGAAGCTTTCTTT. Its protein product is CAIRNRLNTEAFF.

This clone was counted between two and nine times. The rearrangement joins TRBV5-1 to TRBJ1-3; 7 bases match TRBD1. CDR3 length: 15 amino acids. CDR1 SGHRS and CDR2 YFSETQ come from the germline V gene. V was pared by 4 bases and J by 4 bases, with 8 bases of the junction left unmatched. CDR3 sequence reads: CASSLTGLGGNTIYF. The CDR3 bases are TGCGCCAGCAGCCTGACAGGGCTAGGCGGAAACACCATATATTTT.